This entry lists 26 T cell receptor beta chains sequenced from one sample in a study of T cell changes during pregnancy in multiple sclerosis. Assay used: immunoSEQ multiplex PCR; TCRdb lists only in-frame clones, some missing. The sample yields some 49,000 clones, around 93% seen once. The sequenced sample was CD8+ T cells from peripheral blood mononuclear cells, obtained in the first trimester of pregnancy. The source is a female donor with multiple sclerosis, enrolled in a pregnancy study.

This chain links TRBV4-1 with TRBJ2-1; D is perhaps TRBD2 (5 bases). From germline, CDR1 is MGHRA and CDR2 YSYEKL. V was shortened by 0 bases and J by 2 bases, with 11 bases between the two germline ends. The CDR3 is made up of 16 amino acids. The CDR3 DNA reads as TGCGCCAGCAGCCAAGATCGGCTAGCAGCCTACAATGAGCAGTTCTTC. Translated, it gives CASSQDRLAAYNEQFF.

The V call is TRBV7-7, the J call TRBJ2-7; no definite D call. V was clipped by 1 base and J by 0 bases, with 7 bases between them. The CDR3 extends over 14 amino acids. Germline V gene lookup returns CDR1 SSHAT and CDR2 FNYEAQ (reference sequence). The CDR3 loop reads CASSLEASSYEQYF. DNA for the CDR3: TGTGCCAGCAGCTTAGAGGCTAGCTCCTACGAGCAGTACTTC.

This chain connects TRBV11-1 to TRBJ2-6; D is unclear. Germline CDR1 reads SGHAT; CDR2 reads FQDESV (reference sequence). The CDR3 contains 15 residues. Deletions cut 5 bases from V and 4 bases from J, with 12 bases between. CDR3 DNA: TGTGCCAGCAGCAACTTCCCGGTAGGGGCCAACGTCCTGACTTTC. The encoded protein is CASSNFPVGANVLTF.

The gene calls are TRBV9 and TRBJ2-3; tentatively, D is TRBD1 (5 bases). The CDR3 covers 15 residues. Deletions cut 3 bases from V and 0 bases from J, with 11 bases between. Germline V gene data show CDR1 as SGDLS and CDR2 as YYNGEE. CDR3 DNA: TGTGCCAGCAGCGCGACAGTTTCTAGCACAGATACGCAGTATTTT. It yields the protein CASSATVSSTDTQYF.

V gene TRBV6-1 combines with J gene TRBJ1-2; D is unclear. This CDR3 has 11 residues. The germline V gene has CDR1 MNHNS and CDR2 SASEGT. Deletions cut 7 bases from V and 3 bases from J, with 6 bases between. The CDR3 is CASTTDYGYTF. CDR3 in DNA: TGTGCCAGCACTACAGACTATGGCTACACCTTC.

V is TRBV14 and J is TRBJ1-2; 8 bases agree with TRBD1. Trimming took 3 bases from V and 4 from J; bases not matched to a gene: 7. Germline V gene lookup returns CDR1 SGHDN and CDR2 FVKESK. The CDR3 is 15 amino acids. CDR3 DNA: TGTGCCAGCAGCCATCAGACAGGGGATATCTATGGCTACACCTTC. It codes for CASSHQTGDIYGYTF.

The chain recombines TRBV28 with TRBJ1-2; possibly TRBD1 for D (6 bases). V was pared by 6 bases and J by 4 bases, with 9 bases between. Germline CDR1 is MDHEN and CDR2 is SYDVKM. This CDR3 comprises 12 residues. This chain's CDR3 is CASRLTGYGYTF. DNA of the CDR3: TGTGCCAGCAGACTGACAGGCTATGGCTACACCTTC.

This clone was counted once. V and J are TRBV10-2 and TRBJ2-3; TRBD1 agrees at 9 bases. This CDR3 has 14 residues. V was clipped by 4 bases and J by 4 bases; unmatched bases: 3. From germline, CDR1 is WSHSY and CDR2 SAAADI. The CDR3 sequence is CASSVTGGADTQYF. The CDR3 bases are TGCGCCAGCAGTGTGACAGGGGGTGCAGATACGCAGTATTTT.

The genes are TRBV27 and TRBJ2-1; TRBD2 might be the D (6 bases). V was trimmed by 5 bases and J by 1 base, leaving 18 bases between them. This CDR3 has 17 amino acids. Germline V lookup: CDR1 MNHEY, CDR2 SMNVEV (reference sequence). As DNA, the CDR3 is TGTGCCAGCAGTGCCTCGCGAAGCGGGTTTTCCTACAATGAGCAGTTCTTC. As protein: CASSASRSGFSYNEQFF.

The CDR3 region is CASSALQGATVYEQYF. In DNA, the CDR3 is TGTGCCAGCAGTGCCTTACAGGGGGCGACTGTCTACGAGCAGTACTTC. V usage is TRBV28 and J usage is TRBJ2-7; 9 bases fit TRBD1. The CDR3 runs to 16 residues. Germline V gene data show CDR1 as MDHEN and CDR2 as SYDVKM. Germline trimming cut 5 bases from V and 3 bases from J; bases unmatched to any gene: 11.

The V and J genes are TRBV5-1 and TRBJ1-1; possibly TRBD1 for D (6 bases). V was shortened by 3 bases and J by 2 bases, with 20 bases between the two germline ends. Germline assignment: CDR1 SGHRS and CDR2 YFSETQ. This CDR3 contains 17 residues. DNA for the CDR3: TGCGCCAGCAGCTCGACAGGATCCCCCTACCTTAACACTGAAGCTTTCTTT. Its protein is CASSSTGSPYLNTEAFF. Full variable domain (outside the CDR3, taken from reference TRBV5-1 and TRBJ1-1): KAGVTQTPRYLIKTRGQQVTLSCSPISGHRSVSWYQQTPGQGLQFLFEYFSETQRNKGNFPGRFSGRQFSNSRSEMNVSTLELGDSALYLCASSSTGSPYLNTEAFFGQGTRLTVV.

The chain links TRBV9 to TRBJ1-2; TRBD1 matches 7 bases. The CDR3 runs to 16 residues. V lost 3 bases and J lost 8; bases outside the gene matches: 16. From germline, CDR1 is SGDLS and CDR2 YYNGEE. This chain's CDR3 is CASSDNRDSGAGGYTF. The CDR3 DNA is TGTGCCAGCAGCGATAACCGGGACAGCGGTGCGGGAGGCTACACCTTC.

CDR3 in DNA: TGTGCCAGCAGTTTATATGCGGGACAGACCTACGAGCAGTACTTC. Its protein is CASSLYAGQTYEQYF. The chain joins TRBV27 to TRBJ2-7; D perhaps matches TRBD1 (7 bases). The CDR3 is 15 amino acids. Germline V gene data show CDR1 as MNHEY and CDR2 as SMNVEV (reference sequence). Trimming took 1 base from V and 2 from J, leaving 12 bases between them.

This sequence joins TRBV19 and TRBJ2-1, with D possibly TRBD1 on 5 matching bases. The CDR3 has 14 amino acids. Germline loops: CDR1 LNHDA, CDR2 SQIVND (reference sequence). V shed 8 bases and J shed 0 bases, with 11 bases lying between them. The CDR3, as DNA: TGTGCCAGTCAACAGGTTCCCTCCTACAATGAGCAGTTCTTC. Residues: CASQQVPSYNEQFF.

The rearrangement links TRBV4-1 to TRBJ2-7; 13 bases map to TRBD2. V gave up 6 bases and J gave up 3 bases; unmatched junction bases: 5. The V gene's germline CDR1 is MGHRA and CDR2 YSYEKL. CDR3 length equals 15 residues. The CDR3 here is CASRGLAGPGYEQYF. In nucleotides, the CDR3 is TGCGCCAGCAGGGGACTAGCGGGACCTGGCTACGAGCAGTACTTC.

The gene calls are TRBV6-1 and TRBJ1-3, with TRBD1 identical over 8 bases. Germline V gene data show CDR1 as MNHNS and CDR2 as SASEGT. The CDR3 is 16 amino acids. J lost 0 bases, V lost 3 bases, and 4 bases had no gene match. This CDR3 is CASSEAGGYSGNTIYF. The CDR3 bases are TGTGCCAGCAGTGAGGCAGGGGGCTACTCTGGAAACACCATATATTTT.

The chain recombines TRBV7-9 with TRBJ2-7, with D perhaps TRBD1 (6 bases). The CDR3 has 13 residues. Trimming left V 4 bases short and J 2 bases short, with 9 bases between. Germline lookup yields CDR1 SEHNR and CDR2 FQNEAQ (reference sequence). The CDR3 is CASSSRDTYEQYF. In DNA form, the CDR3 reads TGTGCCAGCAGCTCCCGGGACACCTACGAGCAGTACTTC.

The chain couples TRBV2 to TRBJ1-5, with TRBD1 matching 7 bases. CDR1 and CDR2 (germline): SNHLY, FYNNEI. The CDR3 is made up of 15 amino acids. Trimming removed 5 bases from V and 6 bases from J; junction bases left unmatched: 10. In DNA, the CDR3 is TGTGCCAGCAGTCGCACAGGGGATAAAGCTCAGCCCCAGCATTTT. This gives the protein CASSRTGDKAQPQHF.

The chain joins TRBV4-1 to TRBJ1-1, with a tentative D call TRBD1 (5 bases). CDR1 is MGHRA and CDR2 is YSYEKL in the germline V gene. Trimming cost V 0 bases and J 6 bases, with 17 bases left between them. The CDR3 consists of 16 residues. The CDR3 region is CASSQDSGLGLSEAFF. CDR3 sequence (DNA): TGCGCCAGCAGCCAAGATTCGGGGCTGGGACTTTCTGAAGCTTTCTTT.

This clone was picked up a small number of times. This chain uses TRBV5-1 with TRBJ2-1, with D possibly TRBD1 on 8 matching bases. Trimming took off 3 bases at V and 7 bases at J, with 23 bases between the two ends. The germline V gene has CDR1 SGHRS and CDR2 YFSETQ. The CDR3 is made up of 17 amino acids. The chain's CDR3 is CASSSGQVGGRVNEQFF. CDR3 coding DNA: TGCGCCAGCAGCTCGGGACAGGTCGGGGGGCGGGTGAATGAGCAGTTCTTC.

This chain joins TRBV9 and TRBJ2-5; possibly TRBD1 for D (6 bases). The CDR3 has 15 residues. Germline V gives CDR1 SGDLS, CDR2 YYNGEE. The germline V and J ends were trimmed by 4 bases and 5 bases, with 18 bases remaining between them. CDR3 loop: CASSRYRESGETQYF. Here the CDR3 DNA reads TGTGCCAGCAGCAGATACAGGGAGAGTGGGGAGACCCAGTACTTC.

This chain connects TRBV7-8 to TRBJ1-4; 9 bases are shared with TRBD1. CDR1 is SGHVS and CDR2 is FQNEAQ in the germline V gene. The CDR3 contains 15 residues. V shed 0 bases and J 7 bases; nucleotides not matched to a gene: 3. Here the CDR3 DNA reads TGTGCCAGCAGCTTAGCGGCGGGACAGGGTGAAAAACTGTTTTTT. This sequence encodes CASSLAAGQGEKLFF.

The rearrangement uses TRBV28 and TRBJ1-2, with D tentatively TRBD1 (6 bases). The CDR3 consists of 15 residues. The V and J ends lost 7 bases and 3 bases respectively, with 18 bases between them. Germline CDR1 is MDHEN and CDR2 is SYDVKM. CDR3 sequence reads: CASKATGSIHYGYTF. DNA for the CDR3: TGTGCCAGCAAAGCTACAGGGTCCATCCACTATGGCTACACCTTC.

This sequence joins TRBV30 and TRBJ2-1; 7 positions match TRBD2. This CDR3 has 13 amino acids. V shed 4 bases and J 7 bases; nucleotides not matched to a gene: 7. Germline-derived CDR1 and CDR2 are GTSNPN and SVGIG (reference sequence). CDR3 residues: CAWMSGLRNEQFF. The CDR3 DNA is TGTGCCTGGATGTCGGGACTACGGAATGAGCAGTTCTTC.

The chain carries TRBV19 and TRBJ2-1, with D perhaps TRBD1 (6 bases). The V end was cut by 3 bases, the J end by 7 bases, with 16 bases between. The CDR3 loop spans 15 amino acids. The germline gives CDR1 LNHDA, CDR2 SQIVND (reference sequence). This CDR3 is CASSIGQGLRNEQFF. DNA for the CDR3: TGTGCCAGTAGTATCGGGCAGGGGTTGAGGAATGAGCAGTTCTTC.

The chain has TRBV6-5 and TRBJ2-7; TRBD2 agrees at 8 bases. From germline, CDR1 is MNHEY and CDR2 SVGAGI. CDR3 length: 14 residues. The V and J ends lost 2 bases and 10 bases, in that order; junction bases with no gene match: 10. CDR3 DNA: TGTGCCAGCAGTTACGGGCTAGCGGGCCCATCACAGTACTTC. Translated: CASSYGLAGPSQYF.